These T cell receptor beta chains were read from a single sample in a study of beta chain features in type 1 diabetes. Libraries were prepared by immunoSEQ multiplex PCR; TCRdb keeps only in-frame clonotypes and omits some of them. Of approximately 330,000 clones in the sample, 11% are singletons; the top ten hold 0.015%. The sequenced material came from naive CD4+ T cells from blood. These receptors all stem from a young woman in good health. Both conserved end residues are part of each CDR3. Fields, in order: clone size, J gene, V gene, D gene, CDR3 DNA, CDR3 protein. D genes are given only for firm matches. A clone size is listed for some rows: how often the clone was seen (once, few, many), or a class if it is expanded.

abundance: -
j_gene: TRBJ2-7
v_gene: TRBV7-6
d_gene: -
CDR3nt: TGTGCCAGCAGCAGCAATCGGGCCTACGAGCAGTACTTC
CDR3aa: CASSSNRAYEQYF

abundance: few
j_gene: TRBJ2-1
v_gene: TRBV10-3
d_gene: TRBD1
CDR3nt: TGTGCCATCAGTTCAGCTCAGGGGGAGTACTACAATGAGCAGTTCTTC
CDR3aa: CAISSAQGEYYNEQFF

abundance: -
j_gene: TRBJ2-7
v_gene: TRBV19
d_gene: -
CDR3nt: TGTGCCAGTAGTATCAGACAGGGAGGCGAGCAGTACTTC
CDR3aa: CASSIRQGGEQYF

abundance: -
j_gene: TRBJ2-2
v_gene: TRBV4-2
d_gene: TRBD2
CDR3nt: TGTGCCAGCAGCCGCCCCGGGACTAGCCCCGGGGAGCTGTTTTTT
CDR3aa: CASSRPGTSPGELFF

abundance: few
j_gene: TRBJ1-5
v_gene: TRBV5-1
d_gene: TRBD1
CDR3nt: TGCGCCAGCAGCTTGGAGGGACAGGGTAATCAGCCCCAGCATTTT
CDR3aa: CASSLEGQGNQPQHF

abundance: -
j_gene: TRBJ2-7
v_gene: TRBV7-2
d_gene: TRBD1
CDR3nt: TGTGCCAGCAGTTTGGGACAGTACTCCTACGAGCAGTACTTC
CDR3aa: CASSLGQYSYEQYF

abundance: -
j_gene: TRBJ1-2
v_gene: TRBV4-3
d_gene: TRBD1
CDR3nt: TGCGCCAGCAGCCAAGGGGACAGGGGGAACTATGGCTACACCTTC
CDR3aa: CASSQGDRGNYGYTF

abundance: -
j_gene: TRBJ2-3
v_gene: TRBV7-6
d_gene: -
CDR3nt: TGTGCCAGCAGCCCAAGCACAGATACGCAGTATTTT
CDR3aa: CASSPSTDTQYF

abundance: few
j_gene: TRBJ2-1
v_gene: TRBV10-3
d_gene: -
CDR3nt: TGTGCCATCAGCCCAGAGGGTAGGGGAGGACACAATGAGCAGTTCTTC
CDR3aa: CAISPEGRGGHNEQFF

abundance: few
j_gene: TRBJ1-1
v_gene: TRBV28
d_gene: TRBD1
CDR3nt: TGTGCCAGCATCACGGTACAAGGTAGACAGGGGACTGAAGCTTTCTTT
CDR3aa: CASITVQGRQGTEAFF

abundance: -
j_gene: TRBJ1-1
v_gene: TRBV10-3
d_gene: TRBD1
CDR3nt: TGTGCCATCAGTAGTAGGGGGCTGGATTTTCTGAACACTGAAGCTTTCTTT
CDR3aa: CAISSRGLDFLNTEAFF

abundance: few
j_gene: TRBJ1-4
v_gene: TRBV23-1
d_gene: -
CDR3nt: TGCGCCAGCAGTCAATCGCTGGGGCTTGAAAAACTGTTTTTT
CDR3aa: CASSQSLGLEKLFF

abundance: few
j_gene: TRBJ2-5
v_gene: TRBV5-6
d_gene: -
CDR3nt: TGTGCCAGCAGCTTGCTAGAAGAGACCCAGTACTTC
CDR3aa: CASSLLEETQYF

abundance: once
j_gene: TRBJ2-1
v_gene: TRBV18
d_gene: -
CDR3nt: TGTGCCAGCTCACCAAAGGACATATACAATGAGCAGTTCTTC
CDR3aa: CASSPKDIYNEQFF

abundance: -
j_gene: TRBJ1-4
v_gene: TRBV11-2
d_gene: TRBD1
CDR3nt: TGTGCCAGCAGCGCGACAGGGGCGCTTGAAAAACTGTTTTTT
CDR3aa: CASSATGALEKLFF

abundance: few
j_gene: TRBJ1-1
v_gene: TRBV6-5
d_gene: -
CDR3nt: TGTGCCAGCAGGACGCAGGGGACCATGAACACTGAAGCTTTCTTT
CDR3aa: CASRTQGTMNTEAFF

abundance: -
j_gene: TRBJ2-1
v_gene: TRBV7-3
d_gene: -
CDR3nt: TGTGCCAGCAGCTTAGGGTTAGGGGCAGTTTACAATGAGCAGTTCTTC
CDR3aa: CASSLGLGAVYNEQFF

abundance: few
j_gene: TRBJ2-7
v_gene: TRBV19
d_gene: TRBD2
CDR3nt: TGTGCCAGTGCAGCGACTAGCGGGAGCTACGAGCAGTACTTC
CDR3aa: CASAATSGSYEQYF

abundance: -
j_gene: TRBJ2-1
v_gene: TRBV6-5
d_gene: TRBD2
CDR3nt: TGTGCCAGCAGTTACCTAGCGGGGAACAATGAGCAGTTCTTC
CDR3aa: CASSYLAGNNEQFF

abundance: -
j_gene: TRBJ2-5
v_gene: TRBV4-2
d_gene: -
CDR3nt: TGTGCCAGCAGCCAAGTGGGTGGGACTGCGCAAGAGACCCAGTACTTC
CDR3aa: CASSQVGGTAQETQYF

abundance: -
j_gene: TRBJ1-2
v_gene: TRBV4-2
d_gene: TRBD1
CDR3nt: TGTGCCAGCAGCCTCCAGGGGGTTCGAGGCTACACCTTC
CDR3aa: CASSLQGVRGYTF

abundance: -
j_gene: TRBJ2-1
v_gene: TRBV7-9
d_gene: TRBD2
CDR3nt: TGTGCCAGCAGTCGCAGCGGGGAGTACAATGAGCAGTTCTTC
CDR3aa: CASSRSGEYNEQFF

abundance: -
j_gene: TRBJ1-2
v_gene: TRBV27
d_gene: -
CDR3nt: TGTGCCAGCAGTCTCCGGGCAGGGCGTAACTATGGCTACACCTTC
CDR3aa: CASSLRAGRNYGYTF

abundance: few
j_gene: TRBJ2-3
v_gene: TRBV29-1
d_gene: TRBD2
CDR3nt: TGCAGCGAAGGGACTAGCGGAAACCCTACGCAGTATTTT
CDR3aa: CSEGTSGNPTQYF

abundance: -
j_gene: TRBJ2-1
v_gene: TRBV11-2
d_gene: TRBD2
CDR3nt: TGTGCCAGCAGCTTAGAATCACGGGCTAGCGGGAGTGGTGAGCAGTTCTTC
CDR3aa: CASSLESRASGSGEQFF

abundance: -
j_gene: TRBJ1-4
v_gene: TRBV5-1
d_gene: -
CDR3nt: TGCGCCAGCAGCTTGCCGCAGGGAGGGCTTCCTAATGAAAAACTGTTTTTT
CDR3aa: CASSLPQGGLPNEKLFF

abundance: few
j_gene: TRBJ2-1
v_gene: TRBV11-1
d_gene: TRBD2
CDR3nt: TGTGCCAGCAGCTTAACCGGGACTAGCTCCTACAATGAGCAGTTCTTC
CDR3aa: CASSLTGTSSYNEQFF

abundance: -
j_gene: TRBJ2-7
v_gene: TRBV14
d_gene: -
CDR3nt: TGTGCCAGCAGCCAAGGACAGTGGCAGTACTTC
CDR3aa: CASSQGQWQYF

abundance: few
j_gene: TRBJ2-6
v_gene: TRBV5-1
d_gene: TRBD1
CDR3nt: TGCGCCAGCAGCTTCGGACAGGGAGGCACTGGGGCCAACGTCCTGACTTTC
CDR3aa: CASSFGQGGTGANVLTF

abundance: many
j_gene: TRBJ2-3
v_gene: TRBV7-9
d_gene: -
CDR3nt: TGTGCCAGCAGCTTAGCGGGAGTGACAGATACGCAGTATTTT
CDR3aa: CASSLAGVTDTQYF

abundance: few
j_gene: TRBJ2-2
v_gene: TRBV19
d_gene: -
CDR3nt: TGTGCCAGTAGTATAAGACAGGCCCCGACCGGGGAGCTGTTTTTT
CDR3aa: CASSIRQAPTGELFF

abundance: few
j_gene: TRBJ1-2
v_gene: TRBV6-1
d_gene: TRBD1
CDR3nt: TGTGCCAGCAGTGAACAGGGACAGGAGTTGGCCTATGGCTACACCTTC
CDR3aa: CASSEQGQELAYGYTF

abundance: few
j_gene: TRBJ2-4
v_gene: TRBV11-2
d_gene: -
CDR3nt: TGTGCCAGCAGCACTCGCGGGTCCGCCCTAAACATTCAGTACTTC
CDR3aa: CASSTRGSALNIQYF

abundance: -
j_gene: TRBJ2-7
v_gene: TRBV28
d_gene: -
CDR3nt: TGTGCCAGCAGTTTAGTCCAGCGGACTACCTACGAGCAGTACTTC
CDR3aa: CASSLVQRTTYEQYF

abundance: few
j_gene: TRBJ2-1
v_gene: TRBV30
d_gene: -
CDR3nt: TGTGCCTGGATCCCCCGGAGCTCCTACAATGAGCAGTTCTTC
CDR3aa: CAWIPRSSYNEQFF

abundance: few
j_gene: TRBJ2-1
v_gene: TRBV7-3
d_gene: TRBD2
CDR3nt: TGTGCCAGCAGCCTATTAGCGGGAAGTACTAATGAGCAGTTCTTC
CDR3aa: CASSLLAGSTNEQFF

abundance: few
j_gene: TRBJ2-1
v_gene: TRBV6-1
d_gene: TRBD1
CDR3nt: TGTGCCAGCAGTGAATTTCCGGGACAGGACTACAATGAGCAGTTCTTC
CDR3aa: CASSEFPGQDYNEQFF

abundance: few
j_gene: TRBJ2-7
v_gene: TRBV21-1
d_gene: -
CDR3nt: TGTGCCAGCAGCACCGTTTCCGGGGGGCTTCACGAGCAGTACTTC
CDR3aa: CASSTVSGGLHEQYF

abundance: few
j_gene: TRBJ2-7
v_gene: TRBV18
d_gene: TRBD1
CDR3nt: TGTGCCAGCTCTAAGAGCCGGGACAGGGGTAACGAGCAGTACTTC
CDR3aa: CASSKSRDRGNEQYF

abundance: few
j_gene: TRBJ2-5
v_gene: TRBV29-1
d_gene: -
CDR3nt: TGCAGCGTTGAGATCGGGGGGACCCAGTACTTC
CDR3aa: CSVEIGGTQYF

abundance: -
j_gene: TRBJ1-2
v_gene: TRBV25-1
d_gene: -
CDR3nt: TGTGCCAGCAGTGAATCTCCGGGATGGAGTGGCTACACCTTC
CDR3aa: CASSESPGWSGYTF

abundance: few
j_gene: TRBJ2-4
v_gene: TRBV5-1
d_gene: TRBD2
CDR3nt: TGCGCCAGCAGCCCCACTAGCGGGAGAGCCAAAAACATTCAGTACTTC
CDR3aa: CASSPTSGRAKNIQYF

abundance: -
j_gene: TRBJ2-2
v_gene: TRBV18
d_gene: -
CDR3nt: TGTGCCAGCTCACCACGGGGGGACGCGAACACCGGGGAGCTGTTTTTT
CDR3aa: CASSPRGDANTGELFF

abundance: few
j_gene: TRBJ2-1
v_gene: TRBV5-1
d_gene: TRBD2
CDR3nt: TGCGCCAGCAGCCCTTCACTAGCGGGAGTCGATGAGCAGTTCTTC
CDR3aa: CASSPSLAGVDEQFF

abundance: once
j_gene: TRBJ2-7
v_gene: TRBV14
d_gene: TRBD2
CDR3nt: TGTGCCAGCAGCCAAGCCGGGGGGGCCTACGAGCAGTACTTC
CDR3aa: CASSQAGGAYEQYF

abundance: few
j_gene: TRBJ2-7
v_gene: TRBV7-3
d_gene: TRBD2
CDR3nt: TGTGCCAGCAGCTCACTAGCGGAGGCACCATCCTACGAGCAGTACTTC
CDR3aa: CASSSLAEAPSYEQYF

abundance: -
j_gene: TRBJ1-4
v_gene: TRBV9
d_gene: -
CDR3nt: TGTGCCAGCAGCGTCGGAGGACAGATTAATGAAAAACTGTTTTTT
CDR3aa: CASSVGGQINEKLFF

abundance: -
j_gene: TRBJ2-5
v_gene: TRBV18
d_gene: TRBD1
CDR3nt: TGTGCCAGCTCACCGCGGACAGGGGGACAAGAGACCCAGTACTTC
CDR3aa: CASSPRTGGQETQYF

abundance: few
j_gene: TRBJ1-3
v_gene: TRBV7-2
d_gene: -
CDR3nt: TGTGCCAGCAGCTTCCAGGGAGGGGGGTCTGGAAACACCATATATTTT
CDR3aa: CASSFQGGGSGNTIYF

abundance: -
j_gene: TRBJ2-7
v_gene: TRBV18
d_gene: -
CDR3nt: TGTGCCAGCTCACGCCGGGAGCTAGCCCATGGGAGCTCCTACGAGCAGTACTTC
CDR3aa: CASSRRELAHGSSYEQYF

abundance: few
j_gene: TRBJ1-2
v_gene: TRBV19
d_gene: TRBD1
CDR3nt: TGTGCCAGTAGTACCGGACAGGCTCGTGGCTACACCTTC
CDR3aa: CASSTGQARGYTF

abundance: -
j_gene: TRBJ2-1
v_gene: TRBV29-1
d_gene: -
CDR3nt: TGCAGCGTTGAAAGAGGCGCTCAGCAGTTCTTC
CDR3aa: CSVERGAQQFF

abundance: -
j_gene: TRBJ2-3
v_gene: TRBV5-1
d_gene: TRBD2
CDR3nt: TGCGCCAGCAGCACAGCGGGAGCTTTCACAGATACGCAGTATTTT
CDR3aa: CASSTAGAFTDTQYF

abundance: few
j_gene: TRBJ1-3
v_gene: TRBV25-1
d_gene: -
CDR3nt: TGTGCCAGCAGTGAATTTCGGGGCTCTGGAAACACCATATATTTT
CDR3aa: CASSEFRGSGNTIYF